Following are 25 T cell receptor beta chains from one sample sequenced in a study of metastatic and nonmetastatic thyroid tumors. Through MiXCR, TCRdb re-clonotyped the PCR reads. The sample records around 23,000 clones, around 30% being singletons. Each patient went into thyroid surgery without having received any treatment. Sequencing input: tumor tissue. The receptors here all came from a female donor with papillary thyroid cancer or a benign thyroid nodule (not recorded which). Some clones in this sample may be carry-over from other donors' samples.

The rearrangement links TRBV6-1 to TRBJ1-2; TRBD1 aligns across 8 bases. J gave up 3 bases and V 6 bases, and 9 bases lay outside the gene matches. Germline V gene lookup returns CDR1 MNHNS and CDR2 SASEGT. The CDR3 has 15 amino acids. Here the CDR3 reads CASRSSGTGYYGYTF. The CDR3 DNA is TGTGCCAGCAGATCCTCCGGGACAGGATACTATGGCTACACCTTC.

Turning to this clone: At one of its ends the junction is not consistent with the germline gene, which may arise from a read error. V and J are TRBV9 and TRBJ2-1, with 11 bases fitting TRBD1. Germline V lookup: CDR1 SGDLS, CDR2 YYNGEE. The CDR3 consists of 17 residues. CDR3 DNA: TGTGCCAGCAGCCCCCGGACAGGGGGCGTCTCCTTCAATGAGCAGTTCTTC. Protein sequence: CASSPRTGGVSFNEQFF.

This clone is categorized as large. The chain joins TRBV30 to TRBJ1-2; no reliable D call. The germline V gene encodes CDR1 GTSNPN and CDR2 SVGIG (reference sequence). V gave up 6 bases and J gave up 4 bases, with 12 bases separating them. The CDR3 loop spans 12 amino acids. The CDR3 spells CACGKVRYGYTF. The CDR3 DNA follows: TGTGCCTGTGGGAAAGTCCGCTATGGCTACACCTTC. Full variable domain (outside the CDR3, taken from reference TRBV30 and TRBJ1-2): SQTIHQWPATLVQPVGSPLSLECTVEGTSNPNLYWYRQAAGRGLQLLFYSVGIGQISSEVPQNLSASRPQDRQFILSSKKLLLSDSGFYLCACGKVRYGYTFGSGTRLTVV.

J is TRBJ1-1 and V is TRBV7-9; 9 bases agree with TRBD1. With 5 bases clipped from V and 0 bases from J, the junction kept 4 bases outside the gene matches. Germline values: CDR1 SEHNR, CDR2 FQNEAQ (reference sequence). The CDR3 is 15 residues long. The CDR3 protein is CASSDRGEVNTEAFF. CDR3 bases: TGTGCCAGCAGCGACAGGGGGGAGGTGAACACTGAAGCTTTCTTT.

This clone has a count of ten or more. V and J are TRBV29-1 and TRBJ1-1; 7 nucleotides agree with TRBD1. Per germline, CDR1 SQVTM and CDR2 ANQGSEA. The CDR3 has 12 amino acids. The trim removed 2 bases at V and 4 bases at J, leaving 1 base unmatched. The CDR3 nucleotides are TGCAGCGTTGAACAGGGGGGCACTGAAGCTTTCTTT. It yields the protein CSVEQGGTEAFF.

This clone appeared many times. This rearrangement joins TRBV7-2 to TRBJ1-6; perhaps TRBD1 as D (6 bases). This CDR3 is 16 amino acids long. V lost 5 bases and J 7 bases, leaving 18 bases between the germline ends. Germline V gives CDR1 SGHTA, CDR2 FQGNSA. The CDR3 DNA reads TGTGCCAGCAGCCTGGAAGCAGGGGCGGGGAATTCACCCCTCCACTTT. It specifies CASSLEAGAGNSPLHF.

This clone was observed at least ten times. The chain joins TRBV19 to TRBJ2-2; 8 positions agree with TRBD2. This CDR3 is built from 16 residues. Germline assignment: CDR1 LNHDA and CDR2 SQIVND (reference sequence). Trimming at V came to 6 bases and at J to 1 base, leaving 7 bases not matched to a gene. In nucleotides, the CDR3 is TGTGCCAGTAGCCGACCAGCGGGGGAGAACACCGGGGAGCTGTTTTTT. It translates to CASSRPAGENTGELFF.

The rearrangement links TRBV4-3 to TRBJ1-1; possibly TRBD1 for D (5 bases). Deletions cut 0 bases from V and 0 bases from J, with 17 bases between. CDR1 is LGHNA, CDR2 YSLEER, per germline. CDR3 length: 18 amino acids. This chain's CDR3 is CASSQDPLGKGMNTEAFF. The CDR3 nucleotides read TGCGCCAGCAGCCAAGATCCTCTGGGGAAGGGGATGAACACTGAAGCTTTCTTT.

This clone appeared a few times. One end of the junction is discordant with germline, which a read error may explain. Written as DNA, the CDR3 is TGTGCCAGCACGGAAGAATCGTACTATGGATACACATTC. Protein product: CASTEESYYGYTF. V is TRBV6-1 and J is TRBJ1-2, with D unclear. The CDR3 consists of 13 residues. Germline CDR1 and CDR2: MNHNS and SASEGT.

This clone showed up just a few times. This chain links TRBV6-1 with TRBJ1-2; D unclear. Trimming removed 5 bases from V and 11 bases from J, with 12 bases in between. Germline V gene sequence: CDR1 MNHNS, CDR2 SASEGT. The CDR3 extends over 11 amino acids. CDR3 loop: CASSPVQCYTF. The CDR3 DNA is TGTGCCAGCAGTCCGGTACAGTGTTACACCTTC.

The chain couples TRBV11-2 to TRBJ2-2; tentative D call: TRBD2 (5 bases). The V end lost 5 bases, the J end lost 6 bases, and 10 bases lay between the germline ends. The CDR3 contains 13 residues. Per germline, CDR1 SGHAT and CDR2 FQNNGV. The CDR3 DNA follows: TGTGCCAGCAGCCTGAGCGGTGCCGGGGAGCTGTTTTTT. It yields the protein CASSLSGAGELFF.

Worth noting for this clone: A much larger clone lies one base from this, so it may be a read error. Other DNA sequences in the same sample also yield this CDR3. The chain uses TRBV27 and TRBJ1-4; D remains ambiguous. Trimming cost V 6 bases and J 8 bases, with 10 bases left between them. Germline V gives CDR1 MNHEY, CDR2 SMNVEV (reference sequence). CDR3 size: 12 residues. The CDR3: CASSPRGEKLFF. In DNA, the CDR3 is TGTGCCAGCAGCCCAAGAGGGGAAAAACTGTTTTTT.

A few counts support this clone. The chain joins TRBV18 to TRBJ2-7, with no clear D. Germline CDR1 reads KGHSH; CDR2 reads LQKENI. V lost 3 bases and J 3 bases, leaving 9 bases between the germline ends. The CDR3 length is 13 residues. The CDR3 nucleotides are TGTGCCAGCTCACCGAGTCAGGACTACGAGCAGTACTTC. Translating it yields CASSPSQDYEQYF.

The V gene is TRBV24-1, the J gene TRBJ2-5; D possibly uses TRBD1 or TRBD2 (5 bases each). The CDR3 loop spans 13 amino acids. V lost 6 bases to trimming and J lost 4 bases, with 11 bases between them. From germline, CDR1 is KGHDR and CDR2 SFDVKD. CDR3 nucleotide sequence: TGTGCCACCAGTCCCAGAGGGGTAGAGACCCAGTACTTC. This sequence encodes CATSPRGVETQYF.

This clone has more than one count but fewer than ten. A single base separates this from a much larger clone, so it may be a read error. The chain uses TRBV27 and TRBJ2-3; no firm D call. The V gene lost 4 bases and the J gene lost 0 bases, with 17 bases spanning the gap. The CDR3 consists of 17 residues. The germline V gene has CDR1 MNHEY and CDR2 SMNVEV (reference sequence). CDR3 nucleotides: TGTGCCAGCAGTTCGAAGACGACATGTCCAAGCACAGATACGCAGTATTTT. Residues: CASSSKTTCPSTDTQYF.

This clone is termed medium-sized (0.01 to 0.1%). The CDR3 loop is CASSQTGQNYGYTF. The CDR3 bases are TGTGCCAGCAGCCAAACTGGCCAGAACTATGGCTACACCTTC. The rearrangement joins TRBV3-1 to TRBJ1-2; D not certain. The CDR3 extends over 14 amino acids. The V gene lost 2 bases and the J gene lost 2 bases, with 9 bases spanning the gap. Germline V gives CDR1 LGHDT, CDR2 YNNKEL (reference sequence).

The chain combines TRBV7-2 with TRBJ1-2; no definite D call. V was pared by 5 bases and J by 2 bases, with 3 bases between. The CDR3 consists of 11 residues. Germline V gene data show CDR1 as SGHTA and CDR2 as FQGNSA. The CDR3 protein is CASSDNYGYTF. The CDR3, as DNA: TGTGCCAGCAGCGACAACTATGGCTACACCTTC.

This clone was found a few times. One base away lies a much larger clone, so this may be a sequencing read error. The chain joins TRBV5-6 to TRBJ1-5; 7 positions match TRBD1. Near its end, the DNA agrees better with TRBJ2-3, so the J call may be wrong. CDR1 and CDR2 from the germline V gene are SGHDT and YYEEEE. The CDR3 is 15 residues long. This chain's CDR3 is CASSLLQGYDQPQYF. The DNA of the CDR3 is TGTGCCAGCAGCTTGTTACAGGGGTATGACCAGCCCCAGTATTTT.

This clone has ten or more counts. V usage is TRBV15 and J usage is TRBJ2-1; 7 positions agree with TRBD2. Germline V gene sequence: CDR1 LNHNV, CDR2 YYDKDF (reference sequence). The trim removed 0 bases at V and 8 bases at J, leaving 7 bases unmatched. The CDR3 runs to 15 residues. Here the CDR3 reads CATSRERGYGDEQFF. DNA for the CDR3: TGTGCCACCAGCAGAGAGCGGGGGTATGGTGATGAGCAGTTCTTC.

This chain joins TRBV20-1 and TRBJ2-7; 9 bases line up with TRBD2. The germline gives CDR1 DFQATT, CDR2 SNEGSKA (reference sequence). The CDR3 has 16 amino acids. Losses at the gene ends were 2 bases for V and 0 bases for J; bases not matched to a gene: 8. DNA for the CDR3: TGCAGTGCTAGACCTTCTAGCGGGATGAACTCCTACGAGCAGTACTTC. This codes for CSARPSSGMNSYEQYF.

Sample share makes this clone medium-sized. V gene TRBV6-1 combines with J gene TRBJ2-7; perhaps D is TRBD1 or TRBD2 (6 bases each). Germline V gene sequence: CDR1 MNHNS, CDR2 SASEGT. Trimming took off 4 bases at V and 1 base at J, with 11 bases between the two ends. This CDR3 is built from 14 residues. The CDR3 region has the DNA TGTGCCAGCAGTGCGGGGGCCATGTCCTACGAGCAGTACTTC. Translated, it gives CASSAGAMSYEQYF.

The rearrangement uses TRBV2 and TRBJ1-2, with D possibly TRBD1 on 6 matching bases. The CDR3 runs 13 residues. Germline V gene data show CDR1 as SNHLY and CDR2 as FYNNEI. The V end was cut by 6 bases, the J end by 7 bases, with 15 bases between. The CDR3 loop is CASRIQGFSGYTF. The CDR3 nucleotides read TGTGCCAGCAGGATTCAGGGGTTTTCTGGCTACACCTTC.

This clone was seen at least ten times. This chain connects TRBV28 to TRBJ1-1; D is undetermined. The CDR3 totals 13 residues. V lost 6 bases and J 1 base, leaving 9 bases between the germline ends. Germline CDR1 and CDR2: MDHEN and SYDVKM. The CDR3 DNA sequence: TGTGCCAGCAGAATGGGGTGGAACACTGAAGCTTTCTTT. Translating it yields CASRMGWNTEAFF.

For the CDR3, the DNA is TGCAGTGCTCCGACTAGCGGGGCCTACGAGCAGTACTTC. The encoded protein is CSAPTSGAYEQYF. The chain is built from TRBV20-1 and TRBJ2-7; 11 bases line up with TRBD2. The germline V gene encodes CDR1 DFQATT and CDR2 SNEGSKA (reference sequence). The ends lost 5 bases at V and 2 bases at J; junction bases unmatched: 2. The CDR3 extends over 13 amino acids.

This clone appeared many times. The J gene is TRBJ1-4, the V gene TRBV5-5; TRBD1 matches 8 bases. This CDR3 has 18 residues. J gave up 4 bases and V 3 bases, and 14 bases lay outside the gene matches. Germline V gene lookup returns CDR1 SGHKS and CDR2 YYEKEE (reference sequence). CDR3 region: CASSSPTGGLGVNEKLFF. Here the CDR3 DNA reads TGTGCCAGCAGCTCCCCCACAGGGGGTCTAGGGGTTAATGAAAAACTGTTTTTT.